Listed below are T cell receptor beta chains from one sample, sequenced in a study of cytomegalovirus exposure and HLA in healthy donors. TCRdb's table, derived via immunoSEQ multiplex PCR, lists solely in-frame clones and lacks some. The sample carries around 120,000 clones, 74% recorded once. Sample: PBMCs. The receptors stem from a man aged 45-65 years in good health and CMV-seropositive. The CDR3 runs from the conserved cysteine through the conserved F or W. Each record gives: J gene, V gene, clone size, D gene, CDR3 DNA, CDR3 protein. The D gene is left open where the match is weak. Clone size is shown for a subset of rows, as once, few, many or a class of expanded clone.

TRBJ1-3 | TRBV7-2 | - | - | TGTGCCAGCAGCTTAGCTTACGGTTCAGGAAACACCATATATTTT | CASSLAYGSGNTIYF
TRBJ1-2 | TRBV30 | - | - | TGTGCCTGGAGTAGACCCGGGGTAGCTAACTATGGCTACACCTTC | CAWSRPGVANYGYTF
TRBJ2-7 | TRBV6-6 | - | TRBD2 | TGTGCCAGCAGTTACTCTGCGGGAGGCAACGTCTACGAGCAGTACTTC | CASSYSAGGNVYEQYF
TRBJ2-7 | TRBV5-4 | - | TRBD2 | TGTGCCAGCAGCCGGACTAGCGGGGGGGGGTCTTTGAGGGAGCAGTACTTC | CASSRTSGGGSLREQYF
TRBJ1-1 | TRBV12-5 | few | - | TGTGCTAGTGGTTCAGAATCGAACACTGAAGCTTTCTTT | CASGSESNTEAFF
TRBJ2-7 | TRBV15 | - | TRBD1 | TGTGCCACCAGCAGAGCAGGACAGGGACCCTACGAGCAGTACTTC | CATSRAGQGPYEQYF
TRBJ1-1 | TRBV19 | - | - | TGTGCCAGTAGTATAGTACAGGACAGCCCTGAAGCTTTCTTT | CASSIVQDSPEAFF
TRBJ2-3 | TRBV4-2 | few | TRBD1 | TGTGCCAGCAGCCGAGGGACAGCCAGCACAGATACGCAGTATTTT | CASSRGTASTDTQYF
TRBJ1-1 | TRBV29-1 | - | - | TGCAGCGTTGAAACCCGATGGGCCCGAGACACTGAAGCTTTCTTT | CSVETRWARDTEAFF
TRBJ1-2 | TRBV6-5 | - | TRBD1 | TGTGCCAGCAGCCCCACGGACAGGGTTGGGGGCTACACCTTC | CASSPTDRVGGYTF
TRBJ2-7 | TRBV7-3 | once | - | TGTGCCAGCAGCCCCGCCCCGGGCTCCTACGAGCAGTACTTC | CASSPAPGSYEQYF
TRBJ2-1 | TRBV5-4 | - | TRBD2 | TGTGCCAGCAGCTTTGGCCTAGCGGGAGAGGGAGAGCAGTTCTTC | CASSFGLAGEGEQFF
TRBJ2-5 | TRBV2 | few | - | TGTGCCAGCAGAGCGATTCGGGGGGCCAGCGAGACCCAGTACTTC | CASRAIRGASETQYF
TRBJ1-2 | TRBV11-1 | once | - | TGTGCCAGCAGCTCAGGGATGTTATACGGTGGCTACACCTTC | CASSSGMLYGGYTF
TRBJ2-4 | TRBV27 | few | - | TGTGCCAGCAGTTACGGGGAAGCCAAAAACAGTCAGTACTTC | CASSYGEAKNSQYF
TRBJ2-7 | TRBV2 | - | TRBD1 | TGTGCCAGCAGTCCAGACAGGGTTACCTACGAGCAGTACTTC | CASSPDRVTYEQYF
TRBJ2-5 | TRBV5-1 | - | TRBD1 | TGCGCCAGCAGCACCAGGACAGGGGGCGAACAAGAGACCCAGTACTTC | CASSTRTGGEQETQYF
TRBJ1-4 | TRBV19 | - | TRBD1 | TGTGCCAGTAGTATTCCCGGGACAGGGGAAAAACTGTTTTTT | CASSIPGTGEKLFF
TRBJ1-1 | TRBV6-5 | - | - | TGTGCCAGCAGTGGAATAGGGGCCAAATCTTTCGGTTTCTTT | CASSGIGAKSFGFF
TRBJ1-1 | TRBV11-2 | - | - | TGTGCCAGCAGCCCCCGGACAGTGAACACTGAAGCTTTCTTT | CASSPRTVNTEAFF
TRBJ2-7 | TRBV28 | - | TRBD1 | TGTGCCAGCGGCCTCCCAGCCTGGACAGGGGGCTTCTACGAGCAGTACTTC | CASGLPAWTGGFYEQYF
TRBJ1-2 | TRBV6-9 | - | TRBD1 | TGTGCCAGCAGTTACACAGGGGGCAGCAACTATGGCTACACCTTC | CASSYTGGSNYGYTF
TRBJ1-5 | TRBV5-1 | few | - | TGCGCCAGCAGCCCGGGGGACTCCAGCCAGCCCCAGCATTTT | CASSPGDSSQPQHF
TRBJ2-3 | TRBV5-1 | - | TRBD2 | TGCGCCAGCAAGTTAGCGGGAGGTACAGATACGCAGTATTTT | CASKLAGGTDTQYF
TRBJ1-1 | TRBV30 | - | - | TGTGCCTGGAGTAGGAGGACTGAAGCTTTCTTT | CAWSRRTEAFF
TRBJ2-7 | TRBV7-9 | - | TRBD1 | TGTGCCAGCAGCTTCGGGACAGGGTATAACTACGAGCAGTACTTC | CASSFGTGYNYEQYF
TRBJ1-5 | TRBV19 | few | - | TGTGCCAGTAGCCAACGAGGAAGGACAACCTCAGCCCAGCCCCAGCATTTT | CASSQRGRTTSAQPQHF
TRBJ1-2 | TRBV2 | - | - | TGTGCCAGCAGTGAGGAGGTCCCTACCCTTTATGGCTACACCTTC | CASSEEVPTLYGYTF
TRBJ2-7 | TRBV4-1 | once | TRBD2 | TGCGCCAGCAGCCAAGAGGCTAGCGGACGGCAGTACTTC | CASSQEASGRQYF
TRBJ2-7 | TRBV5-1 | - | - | TGCGCCAGCAGCCCAGGGGGGCCTCCCTACGAGCAGTACTTC | CASSPGGPPYEQYF
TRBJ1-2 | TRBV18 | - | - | TGTGCCAGCTCACCTGATGCCTGGGGGCGCGACTATGGCTACACCTTC | CASSPDAWGRDYGYTF
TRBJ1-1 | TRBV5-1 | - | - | TGCGCCAGCAGCCCAGAGGTTGGCAGATCCTCTACTGAAGCTTTCTTT | CASSPEVGRSSTEAFF
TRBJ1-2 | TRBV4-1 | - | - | TGCGCCAGCAGCCAGGGCAGGGCACCCAACTATGGCTACACCTTC | CASSQGRAPNYGYTF
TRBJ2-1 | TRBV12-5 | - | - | TGTGCTAGTGGTTCGTGGGCAGAAAATGAGCAGTTCTTC | CASGSWAENEQFF
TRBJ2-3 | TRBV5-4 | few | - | TGTGCCAGCAGCTTCCTAGGGGGAGCAGATACGCAGTATTTT | CASSFLGGADTQYF
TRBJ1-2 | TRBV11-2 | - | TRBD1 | TGTGCCAGCAGCTGGGACAGGGGGGACTATGGCTACACCTTC | CASSWDRGDYGYTF
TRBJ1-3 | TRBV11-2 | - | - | TGTGCCAGCAGCTTAGAGAGCACTGGAAACACCATATATTTT | CASSLESTGNTIYF
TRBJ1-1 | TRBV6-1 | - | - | TGTGCCAGCAGTGCCTCCCAGTGGGGGGGCCCCTACTTTACTGAAGCTTTCTTT | CASSASQWGGPYFTEAFF
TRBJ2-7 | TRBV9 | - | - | TGTGCCAGCAGCCCGGACAGCAGGGGTTACGAGCAGTACTTC | CASSPDSRGYEQYF
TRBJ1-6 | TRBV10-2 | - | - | TGCGCCAGCAGTGTTGTGACAGGAGATAATTCACCCCTCCACTTT | CASSVVTGDNSPLHF
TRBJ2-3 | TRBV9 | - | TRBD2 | TGTGCCAGCAGCTTTACCTCCGGGGGGGATACGCAGTATTTT | CASSFTSGGDTQYF
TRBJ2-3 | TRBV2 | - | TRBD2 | TGTGCCAGCAGTGGACTAGCGGGCCTCACAGATACGCAGTATTTT | CASSGLAGLTDTQYF
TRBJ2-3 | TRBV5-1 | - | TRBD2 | TGCGCCAGCGGAGCGGGAGTAGGCACAGATACGCAGTATTTT | CASGAGVGTDTQYF
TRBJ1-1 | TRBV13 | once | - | TGTGCCAGCAGCTTTGAGGCTGTGAACACTGAAGCTTTCTTT | CASSFEAVNTEAFF
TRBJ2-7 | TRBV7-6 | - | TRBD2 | TGTGCCAGCAGTCGACTAGCGGGGGGACGAGAGCAGTACTTC | CASSRLAGGREQYF
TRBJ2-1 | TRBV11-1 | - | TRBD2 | TGTGCCAGCAGCTTATTCGGGACTACCGTCAATGAGCAGTTCTTC | CASSLFGTTVNEQFF
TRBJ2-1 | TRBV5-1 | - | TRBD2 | TGCGCCAGCAGGAACGACCTAGCGGGAGTTTACAGTGAGCAGTTCTTC | CASRNDLAGVYSEQFF
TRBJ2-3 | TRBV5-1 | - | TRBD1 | TGCGCCAGCAGCTCGCGACAGGGGACCAGCACAGATACGCAGTATTTT | CASSSRQGTSTDTQYF
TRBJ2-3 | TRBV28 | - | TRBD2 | TGTGCCAGCAGTACAAGCGGGGCTAGCACAGATACGCAGTATTTT | CASSTSGASTDTQYF
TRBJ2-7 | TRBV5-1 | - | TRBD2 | TGCGCCAGCAACCCGGCCCCGGGAGGGGCGGGATACGAGCAGTACTTC | CASNPAPGGAGYEQYF
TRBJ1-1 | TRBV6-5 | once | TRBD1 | TGTGCCAGCAGTAAACAGGGGATTCGAACTGAAGCTTTCTTT | CASSKQGIRTEAFF
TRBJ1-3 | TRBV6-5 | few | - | TGTGCCAGCAGCTCAGGGTTAGGAAACACCATATATTTT | CASSSGLGNTIYF
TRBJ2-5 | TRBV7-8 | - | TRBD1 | TGTGCCAGCAGCTTAAACAGGGGGGAGCAGTACTTC | CASSLNRGEQYF